These T cell receptor beta chains were read from a single sample in a study of T cells in tuberculosis. Here immunoSEQ multiplex PCR was the method, and the copy in TCRdb shows in-frame clones only, minus some. The top ten clones hold roughly 6.2% of a sample with tens of thousands of clones, approximately 97% of them seen once. What was sequenced was PBMCs. The receptors shown here come from a donor between 10 and 29 years old with latent tuberculosis or without tuberculosis infection. The CDR3 runs from the conserved cysteine through the conserved F or W. The order of the fields is D gene, clone size, J gene, V gene, CDR3 DNA, CDR3 protein. The D gene is left open where the match is weak. Some rows have no size entry. The others give once, few or many, or a class for an expanded clone.

NA NA TRBJ2-7 TRBV30 TGTGCCTGGGGAAATACACTGGGACTTTCATACGAGCAGTACTTC CAWGNTLGLSYEQYF
NA NA TRBJ2-7 TRBV27 TGTGCCAGCAGTTTCGGGTCCCCACCCTACGAGCAGTACTTC CASSFGSPPYEQYF
NA NA TRBJ2-5 TRBV7-9 TGTGCCAGCAGAGCTGGGGGCACCCAGTACTTC CASRAGGTQYF
NA NA TRBJ1-1 TRBV12-5 TGTGCTAGTGGTTTAGCGGGGAGTGAGGCTTTCTTT CASGLAGSEAFF
NA NA TRBJ2-7 TRBV6-1 TGTGCCAGCAGTGAAGCGGGCAGGGCCCCCTCCTACGAGCAGTACTTC CASSEAGRAPSYEQYF
NA NA TRBJ2-5 TRBV13 TGTGCCAGCAGCTTAGACAGGGATGAGACCCAGTACTTC CASSLDRDETQYF
TRBD2 NA TRBJ2-7 TRBV10-3 TGTGCCATCTACGAAGGGACTAGCGGGAGGGCCGATGCTTCCGAGCAGTACTTC CAIYEGTSGRADASEQYF
TRBD1 NA TRBJ2-7 TRBV5-6 TGTGCCAGCAGCTCCAGGGGGAAACCGGGGCAGTACTTC CASSSRGKPGQYF
NA NA TRBJ1-3 TRBV23-1 TGCGCCAGCAGTCAATCGTACTTATCTGGAAACACCATATATTTT CASSQSYLSGNTIYF
NA NA TRBJ2-2 TRBV4-1 TGCGCCAGCAGCCAAATAGGAGGGGTAATCACCGGGGAGCTGTTTTTT CASSQIGGVITGELFF
TRBD2 NA TRBJ2-1 TRBV28 TGTGCCAGCAGCCTACGGGGGGGGCAGGGCAATGAGCAGTTCTTC CASSLRGGQGNEQFF
TRBD2 NA TRBJ2-7 TRBV5-6 TGTGCCAGCAGCCCGTGGGGACTAGCGGGATTCTACGAGCAGTACTTC CASSPWGLAGFYEQYF
TRBD2 once TRBJ2-3 TRBV7-3 TGTGCCAGCAGCTTACTTCCGGGGGGGTCTACAGATACGCAGTATTTT CASSLLPGGSTDTQYF
TRBD1 NA TRBJ2-7 TRBV6-5 TGTGCCAGCAGTTTCGGGACAGGAACCTACGAGCAGTACTTC CASSFGTGTYEQYF
NA NA TRBJ2-3 TRBV30 TGTGCCTGGAACGCTGGACTGGTAACAGATACGCAGTATTTT CAWNAGLVTDTQYF